This T cell receptor (beta chain) comes out of a study of blood T cell repertoires in COVID-19. The overall study: Acute and convalescent COVID-19 specimens originated in the United States, Italy and Spain.

In the authors' methods: Amplification from reference gene primers served as the basis for estimated nucleated cell counts. Sequencing used immunoSEQ multiplex PCR; TCRdb keeps in-frame clones, though not all of them. The D gene and trimming were derived from the DNA, and the V and J assignments and clone size from that table. The data show 150,000 to 200,000 clones, around 95% seen once. Those enrolled in Seattle joined during active infection and were followed longitudinally afterward. The CDR3 covers 14 residues. Trimming shortened V by 3 bases and J by 5 bases, and 11 bases separated the two germline ends. CDR1 and CDR2 from the germline V gene are SGHRS and YFSETQ. This clone was recorded only once.

This TCR was sampled from a man younger than 40 with COVID-19, enrolled during active disease. The chain is built from TRBV5-1 and TRBJ2-2; TRBD1 might be the D (6 bases). Sequenced input: peripheral blood. The CDR3 DNA sequence: TGCGCCAGCAGCTCGGAACAGGGAACCGGGGAGCTGTTTTTT. The encoded protein is CASSSEQGTGELFF.